Following are 15 T cell receptor beta chains from one sample sequenced in a study of response to subunit inactivated influenza vaccine (dated by TCRdb to 2017 to 2018). The method was RT-PCR. Sequenced using an Illumina HiSeq 2500. TCRdb cleaned the public reads at Q25 with fastp, built clones with MiXCR and kept in-frame beta chains. Records with the same CDR3 protein are collapsed into one entry carrying the most frequent genes and DNA. The sample contains 450,000 to 700,000 distinct CDR3 sequences, less than 15% of them found a single time. The leading ten clones occupy around 10% of the sample. The sample here was PBMCs from blood, taken 11 to 12 days after vaccination. The source is a man between 45 and 60 years old who received an inactivated influenza vaccine. Donor details come from another sample of the same person, matched by shared clones.

The CDR3 DNA sequence: TGCGCCAGCAGCCAAAATCCCTTAGACTGGAGTAGGGAGACCCAGTACTTC. It codes for CASSQNPLDWSRETQYF. The chain recombines TRBV4-3 with TRBJ2-5, with D hard to call. Germline CDR1 is LGHNA and CDR2 is YSLEER. The CDR3 consists of 17 residues. V dropped 2 bases and J dropped 5 bases, with 21 bases sitting between them.

The J gene is TRBJ1-6, the V gene TRBV9; a weak D match, TRBD1 (5 bases). The CDR3 covers 14 residues. Per germline, CDR1 SGDLS and CDR2 YYNGEE. V was trimmed by 3 bases and J by 10 bases, leaving 14 bases between them. CDR3 coding DNA: TGTGCCAGCAGCGATACAGTCGCAGGGTCACCCCTCCACTTT. This codes for CASSDTVAGSPLHF.

This clonotype was detected only a few times. The chain combines TRBV20-1 with TRBJ2-1; D remains unclear. With 3 bases removed from V and 7 bases from J, the gap between germline ends came to 7 bases. The CDR3 contains 11 residues. CDR1 is DFQATT and CDR2 is SNEGSKA in the germline V gene (reference sequence). The CDR3 reads CSARIWNEQFF. CDR3 DNA sequence: TGCAGTGCTAGGATTTGGAATGAGCAGTTCTTC.

The genes are TRBV15 and TRBJ2-7; maybe TRBD2 (5 bases). Germline CDR1 reads LNHNV; CDR2 reads YYDKDF (reference sequence). Trimming removed 3 bases from V and 7 bases from J, with 19 bases in between. The CDR3 has 15 amino acids. CDR3 coding DNA: TGTGCCACCAGCAGTGGCCTCGTGAGACTACGAGAGCAGTACTTC. The encoded protein is CATSSGLVRLREQYF. The variable domain in full, completed from reference TRBV15 and TRBJ2-7, reads DAMVIQNPRYQVTQFGKPVTLSCSQTLNHNVMYWYQQKSSQAPKLLFHYYDKDFNNEADTPDNFQSRRPNTSFCFLDIRSPGLGDTAMYLCATSSGLVRLREQYFGPGTRLTVT.

This chain links TRBV7-9 with TRBJ1-1, with 7 bases fitting TRBD1. CDR1 is SEHNR, CDR2 FQNEAQ, per germline (reference sequence). V shed 8 bases, J shed 4 bases, and the junction held 10 bases outside the gene matches. The length of the CDR3 is 14 residues. Here the CDR3 reads CASATQQGTTEAFF. The CDR3 DNA follows: TGTGCCAGCGCTACCCAACAGGGGACCACTGAAGCTTTCTTT.

J is TRBJ1-1 and V is TRBV20-1; TRBD1 agrees at 10 bases. CDR1 is DFQATT and CDR2 is SNEGSKA in the germline V gene (reference sequence). The junction had 8 bases not matched to a gene; V was cut back by 7 bases and J by 0 bases. This CDR3 is built from 15 residues. In DNA, the CDR3 is TGCAGTGGTCGGACAGGGGGGTTTATGAACACTGAAGCTTTCTTT. This encodes CSGRTGGFMNTEAFF.

This chain links TRBV27 with TRBJ1-6; 11 positions agree with TRBD1. Germline-derived CDR1 and CDR2 are MNHEY and SMNVEV (reference sequence). The CDR3 consists of 14 residues. V lost 6 bases to trimming and J lost 9 bases; unmatched junction nucleotides: 4. The CDR3 sequence: CASRGQGVSSPLHF. DNA for the CDR3: TGTGCCAGCAGGGGACAGGGGGTTAGTTCACCCCTCCACTTT.

Only a few counts were recorded for this clonotype. The CDR3 DNA sequence: TGTGCCAGCAGTTCCGAGTTCGGGACTAGCGGGACCTACAATGAGCAGTTCTTC. Its protein product is CASSSEFGTSGTYNEQFF. V gene TRBV6-2 or TRBV6-3 combines with J gene TRBJ2-1, with 13 positions matching TRBD2. CDR1 and CDR2 (germline): MNHEY, SVGEGT. This CDR3 has 18 residues. V trimming: 4 bases; J trimming: 2 bases; junction bases outside the gene matches: 8.

This clonotype was seen more than once but under ten times. V is TRBV20-1 and J is TRBJ1-2, with D unclear. This CDR3 has 11 residues. V dropped 5 bases and J dropped 8 bases, with 12 bases sitting between them. Per the germline V gene, CDR1 is DFQATT and CDR2 is SNEGSKA (reference sequence). CDR3 amino acids: CSAPTVRGYTF. As DNA, the CDR3 is TGCAGTGCTCCGACCGTCCGGGGCTACACCTTC.

This clonotype was counted between two and nine times. V is TRBV11-2 and J is TRBJ2-7, with a weak D call TRBD1 (6 bases). V was cut by 4 bases and J by 2 bases, with 15 bases left in between. The CDR3 length is 15 residues. Germline V gives CDR1 SGHAT, CDR2 FQNNGV. The CDR3 sequence is CASSYQGTKAYEQYF. CDR3 DNA: TGTGCCAGCAGCTACCAGGGGACAAAGGCCTACGAGCAGTACTTC.

The rearrangement joins TRBV4-2 to TRBJ2-7; TRBD1 matches at 9 bases. After removal of 4 bases from V and 2 bases from J, the junction contained 9 bases not matched to a gene. The length of the CDR3 is 16 residues. Per the germline V gene, CDR1 is LGHNA and CDR2 is YNFKEQ. The CDR3 region has the DNA TGTGCCAGCAGCCTCTATTGGGGACAGGGTACCTACGAGCAGTACTTC. This translates into CASSLYWGQGTYEQYF.

V gene TRBV12-3 or TRBV12-4 combines with J gene TRBJ1-3; D is perhaps TRBD1 (5 bases). The CDR3 spans 13 residues. Trimming cost V 6 bases and J 3 bases, with 9 bases left between them. CDR3 coding DNA: TGTGCCAGCAGAGGGGCGGATGGAAACACCATATATTTT. Amino acids: CASRGADGNTIYF.

V is TRBV11-2 and J is TRBJ2-1; D possibly matches TRBD1 or TRBD2 (5 bases each). This CDR3 has 17 amino acids. V lost 3 bases, J lost 0 bases, and 15 bases lay in between. Germline V CDR1 and CDR2: SGHAT, FQNNGV. The DNA for the CDR3 is TGTGCCAGCAGCTTCCCCCCGGGTGGGGGCTCCTACAATGAGCAGTTCTTC. This sequence encodes CASSFPPGGGSYNEQFF.

The chain uses TRBV28 and TRBJ1-1, with D possibly matching TRBD1 (5 bases). Trimming took off 5 bases at V and 5 bases at J, with 15 bases between the two ends. CDR3 length: 14 amino acids. Per germline, CDR1 MDHEN and CDR2 SYDVKM. The DNA for the CDR3 is TGTGCCAGCAGTCCCTCTGGGACCTGGACTGAAGCTTTCTTT. It translates to CASSPSGTWTEAFF. The full variable domain, rest sourced from reference TRBV28 and TRBJ1-1, is DVKVTQSSRYLVKRTGEKVFLECVQDMDHENMFWYRQDPGLGLRLIYFSYDVKMKEKGDIPEGYSVSREKKERFSLILESASTNQTSMYLCASSPSGTWTEAFFGQGTRLTVV.

V is TRBV29-1 and J is TRBJ2-3, with TRBD2 identical over 10 bases. The germline V gene has CDR1 SQVTM and CDR2 ANQGSEA. The junction had 6 bases not matched to a gene; V was cut back by 5 bases and J by 1 base. The CDR3 spans 15 residues. The chain's CDR3 is CSVNPAGGGTDTQYF. DNA of the CDR3: TGCAGCGTTAATCCAGCGGGAGGGGGCACAGATACGCAGTATTTT.